This TCR beta chain was sequenced for a study of T cells in Graves' hyperthyroidism and ophthalmopathy. Study-wide findings and caveats: Stable hyperthyroidism and ophthalmopathy were separated using 13 V-J signatures.

Remarks on this clonotype: Its specificity is not known.

TCR beta CDR3 region amplification was performed from RNA transcripts. The HTBI primer set drove a first-round RT-PCR of the TCR CDR3. TCRdb fed the multiplex PCR reads into MiXCR, producing one record per CDR3 protein. The sample consists of 610,000 or so distinct CDR3 sequences, roughly 46% of them appearing once. Trimming pared 5 bases from V and 5 bases from J, leaving 15 bases between. CDR1 and CDR2 from the germline V gene are MNHNS and SASEGT. This CDR3 has 15 residues. The specimen was peripheral blood or thyroid tissue (not recorded which). The chain combines TRBV6-1 with TRBJ1-4; D is perhaps TRBD1 (5 bases). The sequence came from a woman under 30 with Graves' hyperthyroidism. CDR3 DNA sequence: TGTGCCAGCAGTCCATCGGGACCCTACAATGAAAAACTGTTTTTT. Protein sequence: CASSPSGPYNEKLFF.